The 21 T cell receptor beta chains presented below share a single source sample, sequenced in a study of human T cells and chemical hapten exposure. Indicated time point: pre-sensitization, week 0. Treatment reported: therapeutic diphenylcyclopropenone sensitization with weekly scalp DPC. One entry per CDR3 protein results from TCRdb running MiXCR on the RACE reads. This sample has over 85,000 distinct CDR3 sequences; approximately 10% occur once, and the top ten carry approximately 3.1%. Sample: whole blood, taken in connection with sensitization to the hapten diphenylcyclopropenone (DPC). The origin of the receptors is a woman aged 55-70 years with alopecia areata. Some clones in this sample may be carry-over from other donors' samples.

Only a few counts were recorded for this clonotype. This sequence joins TRBV19 and TRBJ2-1; 9 bases fit TRBD1. After removal of 7 bases from V and 1 base from J, the junction contained 5 bases not matched to a gene. The CDR3 loop spans 15 amino acids. Germline lookup yields CDR1 LNHDA and CDR2 SQIVND (reference sequence). The CDR3 nucleotides read TGTGCCAGTAAGAGCGGACAGGGGTCCTACAATGAGCAGTTCTTC. Amino acids: CASKSGQGSYNEQFF. Full variable domain (rest looked up from reference TRBV19 and TRBJ2-1): DGGITQSPKYLFRKEGQNVTLSCEQNLNHDAMYWYRQDPGQGLRLIYYSQIVNDFQKGDIAEGYSVSREKKESFPLTVTSAQKNPTAFYLCASKSGQGSYNEQFFGPGTRLTVL.

This clonotype was seen only a few times. This chain uses TRBV20-1 with TRBJ2-3, with TRBD2 matching 14 bases. V lost 0 bases and J lost 0; bases outside the gene matches: 5. Looked up from germline, CDR1 is DFQATT and CDR2 is SNEGSKA (reference sequence). The CDR3 runs 18 residues. CDR3: CSARDGTSGSTSTDTQYF. The CDR3 DNA reads as TGCAGTGCTAGAGATGGGACTAGCGGGAGTACTAGCACAGATACGCAGTATTTT.

This clonotype appeared many times. This chain uses TRBV6-2 or TRBV6-3 with TRBJ1-2; tentatively, D is TRBD1 (5 bases). The germline V gene encodes CDR1 MNHEY and CDR2 SVGEGT. This CDR3 has 14 residues. Trimming took off 4 bases at V and 4 bases at J, with 13 bases between the two ends. The CDR3 nucleotides are TGTGCCAGCAGTTCACCTATAGACAGCTATGGCTACACCTTC. It specifies CASSSPIDSYGYTF.

This sequence joins TRBV6-2 or TRBV6-3 and TRBJ2-2; 10 positions match TRBD2. Germline values: CDR1 MNHEY, CDR2 SVGEGT. This CDR3 is built from 18 residues. The J segment lost 4 bases and the V segment lost 7 bases, leaving 15 bases of the junction unmatched. CDR3 sequence reads: CASIPHERGGRRTGELFF. For the CDR3, the DNA is TGTGCCAGCATCCCCCATGAGCGGGGGGGCCGTCGCACCGGGGAGCTGTTTTTT.

This clonotype was detected a few times. The chain has TRBV29-1 and TRBJ2-1; D perhaps matches TRBD2 (6 bases). Looked up from germline, CDR1 is SQVTM and CDR2 is ANQGSEA. The ends were cut back, 2 bases at V and 8 bases at J, with 19 bases in the middle. This CDR3 spans 15 amino acids. CDR3 DNA: TGCAGCGTTGAAATTGGGGGGATAGTTACCGATGAGCAGTTCTTC. Protein: CSVEIGGIVTDEQFF.

This clonotype was observed at least ten times. CDR3 nucleotides: TGTGCCAGCAGCCTCCCCGGAAGGGTGGGCGAAGCTTTCTTT. Amino acid sequence: CASSLPGRVGEAFF. V is TRBV28 and J is TRBJ1-1; D unclear. The CDR3 consists of 14 residues. Trimming shortened V by 6 bases and J by 8 bases, and 19 bases separated the two germline ends. Germline V gene lookup returns CDR1 MDHEN and CDR2 SYDVKM.

Note on this clonotype: An end of the junction does not agree with germline; a read error may underlie this. The chain links TRBV6-6 to TRBJ1-5, with 9 bases lining up with TRBD1. The CDR3 covers 16 residues. Germline assignment: CDR1 MNHNY and CDR2 SVGAGI (reference sequence). In nucleotides, the CDR3 is TGTGCCAGCAGTCCATCCGGGACAGGGTCCAATCAGCCCCCGCATTTT. Translating gives CASSPSGTGSNQPPHF.

This clonotype was counted ten times or more. The chain employs TRBV11-2 and TRBJ2-4; 9 bases fit TRBD1. This CDR3 contains 16 residues. Germline V gene data show CDR1 as SGHAT and CDR2 as FQNNGV. The trim removed 2 bases at V and 1 base at J, leaving 3 bases unmatched. This CDR3 is CASSLRDRAAKNIQYF. DNA of the CDR3: TGTGCCAGCAGCTTACGGGACAGGGCGGCCAAAAACATTCAGTACTTC.

This clonotype showed up just a few times. The rearrangement uses TRBV9 and TRBJ2-1, with D hard to call. The CDR3 is made up of 14 amino acids. V dropped 0 bases and J dropped 4 bases, with 8 bases sitting between them. Germline V gene data show CDR1 as SGDLS and CDR2 as YYNGEE. CDR3 amino acids: CASSVEAQYNEQFF. CDR3 coding DNA: TGTGCCAGCAGCGTAGAGGCGCAGTACAATGAGCAGTTCTTC.

The chain recombines TRBV5-1 with TRBJ2-7; possibly TRBD2 for D (7 bases). The CDR3 length is 14 residues. V dropped 7 bases and J dropped 6 bases, with 20 bases sitting between them. Germline-derived CDR1 and CDR2 are SGHRS and YFSETQ. CDR3 sequence (DNA): TGCGCCAGCCGGCCCTTAACAGGGAGGGGCGAGCAGTACTTC. Translation gives CASRPLTGRGEQYF. Full variable domain (rest looked up from reference TRBV5-1 and TRBJ2-7): KAGVTQTPRYLIKTRGQQVTLSCSPISGHRSVSWYQQTPGQGLQFLFEYFSETQRNKGNFPGRFSGRQFSNSRSEMNVSTLELGDSALYLCASRPLTGRGEQYFGPGTRLTVT.

A note on this clonotype: The CDR3 does not end in the conserved phenylalanine or tryptophan, so this is likely a read error. The DNA is omitted, as the CDR3 cannot be located on it reliably, and the CDR3 follows TCRdb's listing. The chain joins TRBV12-3 or TRBV12-4 to TRBJ2-7; the DNA was not used to check the table's D call, TRBD1. The CDR3 length equals 12 residues, ends included. CDR3 in amino acids: CASSFNRGQPSI.

This chain joins TRBV18 and TRBJ1-4, with D possibly being TRBD1 (5 bases). The CDR3 contains 15 residues. Germline V lookup: CDR1 KGHSH, CDR2 LQKENI. V dropped 6 bases and J dropped 4 bases, with 15 bases sitting between them. The CDR3 spells CASSQRDDFNEKLFF. The DNA of the CDR3 is TGTGCCAGCTCCCAAAGGGACGATTTTAATGAAAAACTGTTTTTT.

This clonotype occurred a few times. The rearrangement joins TRBV14 to TRBJ2-1; unclear D gene. Per germline, CDR1 SGHDN and CDR2 FVKESK. V lost 1 base and J lost 9, with 10 bases in between. The CDR3 extends over 13 amino acids. The CDR3 is CASSQGHGFEQFF. CDR3 sequence (DNA): TGTGCCAGCAGCCAAGGACACGGATTTGAGCAGTTCTTC.

A few counts support this clonotype. The rearrangement joins TRBV7-9 to TRBJ2-7; weak D call: TRBD1 (6 bases). The CDR3 is 16 amino acids. V was cut by 5 bases and J by 5 bases, with 22 bases left in between. Germline V CDR1 and CDR2: SEHNR, FQNEAQ (reference sequence). The CDR3 sequence is CASSPTARTAGHEQYF. The CDR3, as DNA: TGTGCCAGCAGCCCAACCGCCCGGACAGCCGGCCACGAGCAGTACTTC.

This clonotype appeared a few times. The chain couples TRBV19 to TRBJ2-3; D ambiguous. CDR1 is LNHDA, CDR2 SQIVND, per germline (reference sequence). The V end was cut by 6 bases, the J end by 0 bases, with 10 bases between. This CDR3 contains 14 residues. CDR3: CASRGMSSTDTQYF. The CDR3 DNA follows: TGTGCCAGTAGGGGCATGTCGAGCACAGATACGCAGTATTTT.

This clonotype was seen a few times. CDR3 coding DNA: TGTGCCAGCAGTTTAAAGGGGGTCACTAATGAAAAACTGTTTTTT. It is translated as CASSLKGVTNEKLFF. The V and J genes are TRBV12-3 or TRBV12-4 and TRBJ1-4; D possibly corresponds to TRBD1 (6 bases). This CDR3 is 15 amino acids long. The germline V and J ends were trimmed by 2 bases and 2 bases, with 9 bases remaining between them.

This clonotype was seen a handful of times. J is TRBJ2-1 and V is TRBV7-3; 12 bases map to TRBD2. In germline, CDR1 is SGHTA, CDR2 FQGTGA. V lost 0 bases and J lost 8; bases outside the gene matches: 5. This CDR3 region has 16 residues. CDR3: CASSLTPSGGADEQFF. CDR3 coding DNA: TGTGCCAGCAGCTTAACGCCTAGCGGGGGGGCTGATGAGCAGTTCTTC.

This clonotype was counted at least ten times. V usage is TRBV20-1 and J usage is TRBJ1-1; 8 bases match TRBD1. Germline-derived CDR1 and CDR2 are DFQATT and SNEGSKA (reference sequence). The CDR3 runs to 15 residues. Trimming cost V 4 bases and J 1 base; bases outside gene matches: 8. CDR3 nucleotides: TGCAGTGCTATCCCCTCGGACAGGGCGAACACTGAAGCTTTCTTT. It is translated as CSAIPSDRANTEAFF.

A few counts support this clonotype. V is TRBV18 and J is TRBJ1-4; no clear D. Germline values: CDR1 KGHSH, CDR2 LQKENI. Trimming removed 3 bases from V and 3 bases from J, with 11 bases in between. The CDR3 length is 15 residues. DNA of the CDR3: TGTGCCAGCTCACCTCGAAGGGCGGCTAATGAAAAACTGTTTTTT. Translated, it gives CASSPRRAANEKLFF.

The V gene is TRBV12-5, the J gene TRBJ2-6; D call uncertain. This CDR3 spans 11 amino acids. The ends were cut back, 7 bases at V and 2 bases at J, with 0 bases in the middle. The germline gives CDR1 LGHNT, CDR2 FRNRAP. The CDR3 coding sequence is TGTGCTAGTGCTGGGGCCAACGTCCTGACTTTC. It translates to CASAGANVLTF.

Ten or more counts support this clonotype. The gene calls are TRBV7-2 and TRBJ2-2; 8 nucleotides agree with TRBD1. The CDR3 totals 15 residues. The V segment lost 5 bases and the J segment 3 bases; nucleotides outside the gene matches: 5. The V gene's germline CDR1 is SGHTA and CDR2 FQGNSA. Here the CDR3 DNA reads TGTGCCAGCAGCCCTGGGACAGGATACACCGGGGAGCTGTTTTTT. This encodes CASSPGTGYTGELFF.